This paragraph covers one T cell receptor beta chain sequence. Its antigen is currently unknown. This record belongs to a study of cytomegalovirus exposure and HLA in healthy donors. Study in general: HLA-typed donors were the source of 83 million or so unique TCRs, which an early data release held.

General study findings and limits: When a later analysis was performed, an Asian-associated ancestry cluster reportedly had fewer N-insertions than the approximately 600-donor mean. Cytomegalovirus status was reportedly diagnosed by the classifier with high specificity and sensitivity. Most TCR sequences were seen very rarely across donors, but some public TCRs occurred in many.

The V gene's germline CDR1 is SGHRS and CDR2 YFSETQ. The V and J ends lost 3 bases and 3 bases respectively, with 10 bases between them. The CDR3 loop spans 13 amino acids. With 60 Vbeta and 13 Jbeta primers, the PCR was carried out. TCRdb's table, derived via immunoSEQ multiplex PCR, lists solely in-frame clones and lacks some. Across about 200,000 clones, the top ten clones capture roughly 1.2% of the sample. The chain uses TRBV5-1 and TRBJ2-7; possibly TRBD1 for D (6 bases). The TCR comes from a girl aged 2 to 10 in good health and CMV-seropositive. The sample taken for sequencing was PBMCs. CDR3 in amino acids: CASSSGQIYEQYF. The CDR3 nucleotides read TGCGCCAGCAGCTCTGGACAGATCTACGAGCAGTACTTC.